This TCR beta chain emerged from a study of radiation and T cells in renal cell carcinoma. Produced via immunoSEQ multiplex PCR; TCRdb's table is partial and in-frame only. Here the sample spans 80,000 or so clones, 70% to 90% being singletons. Documented time point: blood 4 weeks post-SBRT, at nephrectomy. As for treatment: 15 Gy SBRT to primary tumor, nephrectomy 4 weeks later. Germline assignment: CDR1 LNHDA and CDR2 SQIVND (reference sequence). V lost 7 bases and J 0 bases, leaving 16 bases between the germline ends. The CDR3 is 17 residues long. The sequenced sample was blood, obtained from a patient whose treatment included radiotherapy and nephrectomy. This sequence was found in a woman in her seventies with renal cell carcinoma. This chain joins TRBV19 and TRBJ2-6; the D gene could be TRBD1 or TRBD2 (5 bases each). The CDR3 sequence: CASTPGRLLSGANVLTF. The CDR3 DNA follows: TGTGCCAGTACCCCGGGACGGCTCCTCTCTGGGGCCAACGTCCTGACTTTC.